In this sample, the clone carrying this T cell receptor beta chain turned up a few times. TCRdb re-analysed the 5' RACE reads in MiXCR, keeping a single row per CDR3 protein. The sample has 200,000 to 250,000 distinct CDR3 sequences, roughly 10% seen once; the top ten hold less than 3%. CDR1 and CDR2 from the germline V gene are MNHEY and SVGEGT. The CDR3 is 16 amino acids. The J segment lost 0 bases and the V segment lost 4 bases, leaving 6 bases of the junction unmatched. This specimen comes from a study of CD8 T cells in ankylosing spondylitis. This receptor was taken from a male donor with ankylosing spondylitis or in good health (not recorded which). The rearrangement links TRBV6-2 or TRBV6-3 to TRBJ2-4; 7 bases align to TRBD2. Sequencing was carried out using blood, either unsorted or a sorted T cell fraction (not recorded which). Here the CDR3 reads CASSSGTTLAKNIQYF. The CDR3 bases are TGTGCCAGCAGTTCCGGGACTACGCTAGCCAAAAACATTCAGTACTTC.